This TCR beta chain was sequenced for a study of cytomegalovirus exposure and HLA in healthy donors. This clone was detected only once. Antigen unknown. Whole-study findings and limits: Most TCRs appeared rarely, but some public TCRs recurred in many donors. Researchers catalogued some 160 TCR beta chains as cytomegalovirus-associated. For presence/absence analyses, sequencing depth was assumed to be roughly uniform across donors.

PCR employed 60 Vbeta and 13 Jbeta primers. Clones were sequenced by immunoSEQ multiplex PCR, and TCRdb holds only the in-frame ones, with some missing. The sample has under 90,000 clones, around 75% seen once. Germline CDR1 is SGHVS and CDR2 is FNYEAQ. CDR3 length: 14 residues. V lost 1 base and J 6 bases, leaving 12 bases between the germline ends. The sample was PBMCs. The rearrangement uses TRBV7-6 and TRBJ2-5; D ambiguous. The clonotype originates from a man aged 35-49 years in good health and CMV-seronegative. As DNA, the CDR3 is TGTGCCAGCAGCTTAGGAGGTCCCGGAAAGACCCAGTACTTC. Its protein is CASSLGGPGKTQYF.